This entry concerns a single T cell receptor beta chain. Method: immunoSEQ multiplex PCR; TCRdb's copy keeps in-frame clones and lacks some. The data show roughly 100,000 clones, roughly 94% seen once. The data belong to a study of cytomegalovirus exposure and HLA in healthy donors. Trimming took off 3 bases at V and 7 bases at J, with 9 bases between the two ends. This CDR3 is 13 amino acids long. Germline lookup yields CDR1 SGHDN and CDR2 FVKESK. The rearrangement joins TRBV14 to TRBJ1-4, with D possibly matching TRBD1 (5 bases). This TCR came from a woman aged 18 to 35 in good health and CMV-seronegative. Sequencing was performed on PBMCs. In DNA, the CDR3 is TGTGCCAGCAGCCACAGGGTCCGTGAAAAACTGTTTTTT. Its protein is CASSHRVREKLFF.